This TCR beta chain comes out of a study of blood T cell repertoires in COVID-19 (TCRdb year 2020). General notes on the study: Collaborator samples came from the United States, Italy and Spain and covered acute and convalescent phases of COVID-19. The material from the prospective study consisted of cDNA or gDNA derived from T cells, B-cell-depleted T cells, or PBMCs. Subjects who had been exposed to COVID-19, were actively infected with it, or had recovered from it provided the deeply sampled blood TCRbeta repertoires that made up the dataset. The repertoires were released in a freely available public database intended as a resource for research on the immune response to SARS-CoV-2. Samples were obtained from the ongoing ImmuneRACE study (first 160 participants) and from over a thousand subjects provided by 6 global collaborators. Sample metadata almost always included a de-identified subject ID, COVID-19 status, age in years and sex. Where available, HLA class I and class II types were taken from metadata supplied by the sample provider and were not determined by assay-based typing. The research as a whole found: The quantity of clinical and demographic metadata differed by source and by participant and was supplied without curation.

TCRbeta CDR3 regions were amplified from genomic DNA using the immunoSEQ Assay, a bias-controlled multiplex PCR. The published analysis was carried out like this. Nucleated cell counts per sample were estimated from amplification of reference gene primers within the assay. Sequence reads were collapsed and filtered to measure the absolute abundance of every unique TCRbeta CDR3 rearrangement. For each sample, productive Simpson clonality was calculated by taking the square root of Simpson's diversity index across productive rearrangements. TCRdb took this table from immuneACCESS and kept in-frame rearrangements with V and J called. Such tables lack part of the clones; where checked against another copy, unresolved V genes explain under half of the gap, and the rest is unexplained. Clone size and V and J calls were adopted from that table, with D and trimming inferred from the DNA. This sample gives over 150,000 clones in total; 65% to 80% of them show up just once. The ten largest account for less than 9.5% of the sample.

V loses 8 bases of germline sequence and J loses 7 bases, and the interval between the two ends is 15 bases. From a lookup of the germline V gene, CDR1 and CDR2 are SGDLS and YYNGEE. The CDR3 contains 12 residues, cysteine and phenylalanine counted. The CDR3 DNA has 36 bases and is translated from base 1. Whole blood was collected in K2EDTA tubes by collaborating institutions according to the institutions' own protocols. Collaborator samples were shipped for TCRbeta analysis as frozen whole blood, isolated PBMCs, or DNA extracted from either sample type. About this clone itself: This clone's antigen is unknown. Nothing much larger sits one base from this clone, and base qualities are not available.

Recombination joined TRBV9 with TRBJ2-5, with the D gene call left open. The TCR comes from a man aged 60 to 75 with acute or convalescent COVID-19. Input material: peripheral blood. CDR3 sequence: CASAKFPGTQYF. The DNA sequence is given as TGTGCCAGTGCTAAGTTTCCAGGGACCCAGTACTTC.